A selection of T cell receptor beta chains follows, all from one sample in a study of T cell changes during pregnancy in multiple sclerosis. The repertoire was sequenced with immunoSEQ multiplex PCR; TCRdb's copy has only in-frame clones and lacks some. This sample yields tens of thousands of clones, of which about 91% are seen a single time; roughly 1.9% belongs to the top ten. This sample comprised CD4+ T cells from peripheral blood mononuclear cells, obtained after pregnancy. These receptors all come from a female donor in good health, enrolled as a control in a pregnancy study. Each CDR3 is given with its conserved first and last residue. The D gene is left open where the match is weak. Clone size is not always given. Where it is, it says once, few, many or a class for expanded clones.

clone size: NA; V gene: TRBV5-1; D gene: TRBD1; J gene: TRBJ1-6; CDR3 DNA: TGCGCCAGCAGCGGGGGACAGGGGAGGGGTAATTCACCCCTCCACTTT; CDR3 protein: CASSGGQGRGNSPLHF
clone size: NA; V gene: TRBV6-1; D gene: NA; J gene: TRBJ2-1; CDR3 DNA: TGTGCCAGCAGTGAAGCTGGCGGGACCAGGATCTGGCAGTTCTTC; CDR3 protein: CASSEAGGTRIWQFF
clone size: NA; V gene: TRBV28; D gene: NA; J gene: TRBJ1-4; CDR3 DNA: TGTGCCAGCGAACGACAGAATGAAAAACTGTTTTTT; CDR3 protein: CASERQNEKLFF
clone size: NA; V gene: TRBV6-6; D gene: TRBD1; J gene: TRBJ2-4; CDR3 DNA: TGTGCCAGCAGTACTGGGACAGGGGCGGCCAAAAACATTCAGTACTTC; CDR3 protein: CASSTGTGAAKNIQYF
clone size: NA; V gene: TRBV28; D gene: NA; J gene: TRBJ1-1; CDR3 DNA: TGTGCCAGCAGTTTTATCAACGGGGGGCTAGGCACTGAAGCTTTCTTT; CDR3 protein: CASSFINGGLGTEAFF
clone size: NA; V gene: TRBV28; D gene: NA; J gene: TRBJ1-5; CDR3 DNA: TGTGCCAGCACCAGGGTGACCAATCAGCCCCAGCATTTT; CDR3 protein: CASTRVTNQPQHF
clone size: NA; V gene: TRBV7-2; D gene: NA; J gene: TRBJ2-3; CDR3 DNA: TGTGCCAGCAGCCCACAAACTAGCTACCCCACGCAGTATTTT; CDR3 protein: CASSPQTSYPTQYF
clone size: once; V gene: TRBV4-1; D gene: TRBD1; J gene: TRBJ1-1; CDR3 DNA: TGCGCCAGCAGCCAAGCAGGGGGCGACACTGAAGCTTTCTTT; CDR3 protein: CASSQAGGDTEAFF
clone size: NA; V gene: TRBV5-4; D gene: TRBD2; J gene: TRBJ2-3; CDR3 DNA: TGTGCCAGCAGCTCGACTAGCGGGGGTTTAGATACGCAGTATTTT; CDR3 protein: CASSSTSGGLDTQYF
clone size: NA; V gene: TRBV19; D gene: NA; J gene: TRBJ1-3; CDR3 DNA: TGTGCCAGTAGTACCGGGGTGATTGGTGGAAACACCATATATTTT; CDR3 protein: CASSTGVIGGNTIYF
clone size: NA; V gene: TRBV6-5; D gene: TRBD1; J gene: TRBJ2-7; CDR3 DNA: TGTGCCAGCAGTTACTCGGGACAGGGGTCTTTCGAGCAGTACTTC; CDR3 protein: CASSYSGQGSFEQYF
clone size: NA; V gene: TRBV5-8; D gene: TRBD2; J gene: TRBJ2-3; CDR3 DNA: TGTGCCAGCTCATGGACTAGCGGGAGCACAGATACGCAGTATTTT; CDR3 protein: CASSWTSGSTDTQYF
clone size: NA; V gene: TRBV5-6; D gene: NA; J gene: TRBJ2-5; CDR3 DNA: TGTGCCAGCAGCTTGGCTTTGGAGACCCAGTACTTC; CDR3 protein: CASSLALETQYF
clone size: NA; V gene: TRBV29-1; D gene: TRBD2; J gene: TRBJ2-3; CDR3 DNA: TGCAGCGTTGTTCACTCCGGGAGGGGTGATACGCAGTATTTT; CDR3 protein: CSVVHSGRGDTQYF
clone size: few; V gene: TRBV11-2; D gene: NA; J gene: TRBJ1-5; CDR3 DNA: TGTGCCAGCAGCTCCCGTGTTGATCAGCCCCAGCATTTT; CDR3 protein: CASSSRVDQPQHF
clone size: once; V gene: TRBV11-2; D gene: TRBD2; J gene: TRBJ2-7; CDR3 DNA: TGTGCCAGCAGCCCACGACTAGCGGGGGGACCCTACGAGCAGTACTTC; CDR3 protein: CASSPRLAGGPYEQYF
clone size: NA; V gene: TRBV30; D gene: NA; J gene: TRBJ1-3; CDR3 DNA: TGTGCCTGGGGACAAGGGGCCGGCTCTGGAAACACCATATATTTT; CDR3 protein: CAWGQGAGSGNTIYF
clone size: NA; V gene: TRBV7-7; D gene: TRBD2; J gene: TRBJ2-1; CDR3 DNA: TGTGCTAGCAGCTTAGCGGTCACGGGCGGGGGAAACAATGAGCAGTTCTTC; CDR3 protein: CASSLAVTGGGNNEQFF
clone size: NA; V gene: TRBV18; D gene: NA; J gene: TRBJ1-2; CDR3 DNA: TGTGCCAGCTCACCGCAAGCAGGGGCGCAAGGTGGCTACACCTTC; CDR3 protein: CASSPQAGAQGGYTF
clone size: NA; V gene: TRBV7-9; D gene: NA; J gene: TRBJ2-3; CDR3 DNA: TGTGCCAGCAGCTTATCGACTTGGACAGATACGCAGTATTTT; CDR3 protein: CASSLSTWTDTQYF
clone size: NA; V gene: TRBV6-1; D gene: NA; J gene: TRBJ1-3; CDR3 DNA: TGTGCCAGCAGTGAAACGGGGGTAGTCATAAACACCATATATTTT; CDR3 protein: CASSETGVVINTIYF
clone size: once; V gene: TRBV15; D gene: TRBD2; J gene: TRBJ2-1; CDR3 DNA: TGTGCCACCAGCCCGGGGGGGCTCTACAATGAGCAGTTCTTC; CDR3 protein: CATSPGGLYNEQFF
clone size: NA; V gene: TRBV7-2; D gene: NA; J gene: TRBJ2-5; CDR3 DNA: TGTGCCAGCAGCGGGGGGGCCCGGGAGACCCAGTACTTC; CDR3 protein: CASSGGARETQYF